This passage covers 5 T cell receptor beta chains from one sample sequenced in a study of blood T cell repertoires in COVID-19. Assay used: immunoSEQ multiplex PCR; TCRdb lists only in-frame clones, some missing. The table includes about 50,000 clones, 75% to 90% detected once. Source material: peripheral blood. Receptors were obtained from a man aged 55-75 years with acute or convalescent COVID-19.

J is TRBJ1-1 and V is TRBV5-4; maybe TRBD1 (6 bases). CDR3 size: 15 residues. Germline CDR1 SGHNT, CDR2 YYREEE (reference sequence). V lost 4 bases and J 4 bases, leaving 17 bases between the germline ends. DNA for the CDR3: TGTGCCAGCAGCCCGGACAGTCAACGGGGCACTGAAGCTTTCTTT. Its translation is CASSPDSQRGTEAFF.

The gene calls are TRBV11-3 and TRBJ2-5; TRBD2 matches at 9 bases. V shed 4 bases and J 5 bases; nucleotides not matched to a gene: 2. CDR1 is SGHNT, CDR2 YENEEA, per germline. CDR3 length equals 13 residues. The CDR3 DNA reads TGTGCCAGCAGCTACGCGGGGGGGGAGACCCAGTACTTC. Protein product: CASSYAGGETQYF.

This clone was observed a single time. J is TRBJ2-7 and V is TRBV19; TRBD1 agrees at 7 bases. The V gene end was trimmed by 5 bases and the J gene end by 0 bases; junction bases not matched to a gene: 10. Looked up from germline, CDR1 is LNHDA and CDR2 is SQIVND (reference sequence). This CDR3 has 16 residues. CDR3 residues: CASSQRGTVSSYEQYF. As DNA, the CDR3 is TGTGCCAGTAGTCAAAGGGGGACAGTGAGCTCCTACGAGCAGTACTTC.

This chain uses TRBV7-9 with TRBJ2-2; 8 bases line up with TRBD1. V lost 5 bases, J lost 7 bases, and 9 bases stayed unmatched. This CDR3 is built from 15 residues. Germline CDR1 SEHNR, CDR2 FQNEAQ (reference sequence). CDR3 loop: CASSRKTGDGGELFF. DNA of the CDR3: TGTGCCAGCAGCCGGAAGACAGGGGACGGCGGGGAGCTGTTTTTT.

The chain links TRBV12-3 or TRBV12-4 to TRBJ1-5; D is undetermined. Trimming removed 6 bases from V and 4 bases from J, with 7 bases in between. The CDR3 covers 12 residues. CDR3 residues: CASSPTNQPQHF. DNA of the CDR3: TGTGCCAGCAGCCCTACGAATCAGCCCCAGCATTTT.